The 14 T cell receptor beta chains presented below share a single source sample, sequenced in a study of monozygotic twins with inflammatory bowel disease. TCRdb processed the 5' RACE reads again and assigns one entry to each CDR3 protein, with no DNA. The sample table includes about 440,000 distinct CDR3 sequences. The specimen was blood. The receptor set was obtained from a human donor with ulcerative colitis or Crohn's disease, or a healthy co-twin of an affected twin (not recorded which).

This chain joins TRBV20-1 and TRBJ2-1; TCRdb's D call of TRBD2 is untestable without DNA. The germline V gene encodes CDR1 DFQATT and CDR2 SNEGSKA (reference sequence). The CDR3 sequence is 16 residues long. CDR3 protein: CSARRGERGLAGEQFF.

The chain carries TRBV9 and TRBJ2-2; TCRdb gives TRBD2 as the D gene, but with no DNA this cannot be confirmed. The CDR3 contains 15 residues. Germline CDR1 is SGDLS and CDR2 is YYNGEE. This CDR3 reads CASSPSGSDTGELFF. Full variable domain (rest looked up from reference TRBV9 and TRBJ2-2): DSGVTQTPKHLITATGQRVTLRCSPRSGDLSVYWYQQSLDQGLQFLIQYYNGEERAKGNILERFSAQQFPDLHSELNLSSLELGDSALYFCASSPSGSDTGELFFGEGSRLTVL.

This sequence joins TRBV5-1 and TRBJ1-2. CDR3 length: 13 amino acids. Germline V lookup: CDR1 SGHRS, CDR2 YFSETQ. CDR3 sequence reads: CASSLYETGGYTF.

The J gene is TRBJ2-1, the V gene TRBV20-1; the D gene TCRdb calls, TRBD2, cannot be checked with no DNA. CDR1 and CDR2 (germline): DFQATT, SNEGSKA (reference sequence). This CDR3 comprises 15 residues. CDR3: CSARDLRAVYNEQFF.

The chain uses TRBV10-3 and TRBJ1-2. This CDR3 is built from 15 residues. Germline V gives CDR1 ENHRY, CDR2 SYGVKD. The CDR3 here is CAISDPKGAVSGYTF.

The chain recombines TRBV28 with TRBJ1-6; as DNA is missing, the TRBD1 call by TCRdb cannot be tested. The CDR3 sequence is 14 residues long. Per germline, CDR1 MDHEN and CDR2 SYDVKM. CDR3 amino acids: CASSLGGRGSPLHF.

The CDR3 sequence: CSVADRDYEQYF. The chain uses TRBV29-1 and TRBJ2-7; without DNA, the TCRdb call of TRBD1 cannot be checked. The CDR3 spans 12 residues. The V gene's germline CDR1 is SQVTM and CDR2 ANQGSEA.

V is TRBV7-2 and J is TRBJ2-1; TCRdb's D gene call, TRBD1, goes unchecked for lack of DNA. Germline V gives CDR1 SGHTA, CDR2 FQGNSA. This CDR3 has 14 amino acids. The CDR3 loop reads CASSYAGSYNEQFF.

The chain recombines TRBV5-1 with TRBJ2-7. Looked up from germline, CDR1 is SGHRS and CDR2 is YFSETQ. The CDR3 runs 16 residues. CDR3: CASSSTKASIFDEQYF.

The chain is built from TRBV29-1 and TRBJ2-7; TCRdb reports TRBD1, a call that lacks DNA to check it against. In germline, CDR1 is SQVTM, CDR2 ANQGSEA. CDR3 length equals 14 residues. CDR3 loop: CSVSGGPSSYEQYF.

This rearrangement joins TRBV20-1 to TRBJ2-3; TCRdb gives TRBD1 as the D gene, but with no DNA this cannot be confirmed. CDR1 and CDR2 from the germline V gene are DFQATT and SNEGSKA (reference sequence). The CDR3 is made up of 16 amino acids. CDR3 region: CSANDPQRGATDTQYF.

The V call is TRBV6-1, the J call TRBJ2-2; no DNA is available, so the TRBD2 call from TCRdb remains unchecked. Germline V gene sequence: CDR1 MNHNS, CDR2 SASEGT. The CDR3 length is 15 residues. The CDR3 loop reads CASRGRDLYTGELFF.

This chain connects TRBV7-2 to TRBJ1-2; checking the TCRdb D call of TRBD1 is not possible without DNA. The CDR3 is 14 residues long. Germline CDR1 is SGHTA and CDR2 is FQGNSA. CDR3 residues: CASSTGTGGYGYTF.

The chain carries TRBV5-1 and TRBJ2-3; TCRdb indicates TRBD2, and absent DNA this call remains unverified. Germline CDR1 is SGHRS and CDR2 is YFSETQ. This CDR3 has 17 residues. CDR3 protein: CASSLGLAGALLDSQYF.